One and the same sample provided the 14 T cell receptor beta chains below, sequenced in a study of blood T cell repertoires in COVID-19. Libraries were prepared by immunoSEQ multiplex PCR; TCRdb keeps only in-frame clonotypes and omits some of them. The sample lists around 300,000 clones, around 90% occurring once. Sample: PBMCs or T cells enriched from blood (not recorded which). Receptor source: a woman between 45 and 65 years old who had recovered from COVID-19.

The CDR3: CASSVDSSTNEKLFF. The CDR3 nucleotides are TGCGCCAGCAGTGTTGACAGCTCAACTAATGAAAAACTGTTTTTT. The genes are TRBV10-2 and TRBJ1-4, with a tentative D call TRBD1 (5 bases). The CDR3 is 15 amino acids. Trimming cost V 4 bases and J 0 bases, with 9 bases left between them. Germline lookup yields CDR1 WSHSY and CDR2 SAAADI.

This rearrangement joins TRBV19 to TRBJ2-5; a weak D match, TRBD1 (6 bases). Germline CDR1 and CDR2: LNHDA and SQIVND (reference sequence). Trimming took off 6 bases at V and 5 bases at J, with 16 bases between the two ends. The CDR3 totals 14 residues. The CDR3 DNA is TGTGCCAGTAGACGAACAGGGTTCGGGGAGACCCAGTACTTC. Protein product: CASRRTGFGETQYF.

The gene calls are TRBV28 and TRBJ1-3, with 8 bases aligning to TRBD1. CDR1 is MDHEN and CDR2 is SYDVKM in the germline V gene. The length of the CDR3 is 18 residues. Trimming at V came to 4 bases and at J to 0 bases, leaving 11 bases not matched to a gene. In DNA, the CDR3 is TGTGCCAGCAGTTCCCTCCGGGACAGGTTCATCTCTGGAAACACCATATATTTT. It translates to CASSSLRDRFISGNTIYF.

The V and J genes are TRBV10-3 and TRBJ2-7, with D possibly matching TRBD2 (6 bases). The CDR3 is 16 residues long. Between the trimmed V and J ends, which lost 3 bases and 2 bases, there was a span of 17 bases. In germline, CDR1 is ENHRY, CDR2 SYGVKD. CDR3 region: CAISDPGSGRTYEQYF. CDR3 bases: TGTGCCATCAGTGACCCCGGTAGCGGACGTACCTACGAGCAGTACTTC.

The V call is TRBV5-1, the J call TRBJ2-1, with a possible D match to TRBD1 (5 bases). The CDR3 has 17 amino acids. Deletions cut 0 bases from V and 0 bases from J, with 13 bases between. Germline loops: CDR1 SGHRS, CDR2 YFSETQ. DNA for the CDR3: TGCGCCAGCAGCTTGGATGCAGGGATACCCTCCTACAATGAGCAGTTCTTC. Translation gives CASSLDAGIPSYNEQFF. The complete variable domain, with remaining parts taken from reference TRBV5-1 and TRBJ2-1, reads KAGVTQTPRYLIKTRGQQVTLSCSPISGHRSVSWYQQTPGQGLQFLFEYFSETQRNKGNFPGRFSGRQFSNSRSEMNVSTLELGDSALYLCASSLDAGIPSYNEQFFGPGTRLTVL.

The rearrangement links TRBV3-1 (or the pseudogene TRBV3-2) to TRBJ2-7, with D unclear. The germline V gene has CDR1 LGHDT and CDR2 YNNKEL (reference sequence). V gave up 5 bases and J gave up 3 bases, with 11 bases separating them. The CDR3 consists of 13 residues. CDR3 amino acids: CASSNGLGYEQYF. The CDR3 bases are TGTGCCAGCAGCAATGGGCTGGGCTACGAGCAGTACTTC.

The sample holds a few counts of this clone. The chain links TRBV18 to TRBJ1-2; D perhaps matches TRBD1 (5 bases). Germline CDR1 KGHSH, CDR2 LQKENI. V was shortened by 3 bases and J by 8 bases, with 16 bases between the two germline ends. This CDR3 region has 14 residues. In DNA, the CDR3 is TGTGCCAGCTCACCGTTCGGGGGGTCGGGAGGCTACACCTTC. Amino acids: CASSPFGGSGGYTF.

The chain couples TRBV6-5 to TRBJ2-5, with D perhaps matching TRBD2 (5 bases). The CDR3 has 14 amino acids. V was shortened by 7 bases and J by 5 bases, with 17 bases between the two germline ends. The germline V gene has CDR1 MNHEY and CDR2 SVGAGI. The CDR3 loop is CASTKNRGPETQYF. CDR3 coding DNA: TGTGCCAGCACCAAAAATCGAGGGCCGGAGACCCAGTACTTC.

The chain employs TRBV29-1 and TRBJ2-7, with 11 bases aligning to TRBD1. Trimming at V came to 7 bases and at J to 3 bases, leaving 8 bases not matched to a gene. This CDR3 spans 14 amino acids. CDR1 and CDR2 from the germline V gene are SQVTM and ANQGSEA. The CDR3 DNA follows: TGCAGCGCAGCGGACAGGGGGCTGGGCTACGAGCAGTACTTC. Its translation: CSAADRGLGYEQYF.

The chain is built from TRBV28 and TRBJ2-5; no clear D. V gave up 3 bases and J gave up 5 bases, with 19 bases separating them. This CDR3 has 16 amino acids. Germline CDR1 is MDHEN and CDR2 is SYDVKM. In nucleotides, the CDR3 is TGTGCCAGCAGTTTGTCAGAAACGGGTGCCCGGGAGACCCAGTACTTC. Protein product: CASSLSETGARETQYF.

The rearrangement links TRBV27 to TRBJ2-6; the match to TRBD1 covers 7 bases. Trimming took 5 bases from V and 2 from J; bases not matched to a gene: 6. CDR1 is MNHEY and CDR2 is SMNVEV in the germline V gene (reference sequence). The CDR3 runs 16 residues. Here the CDR3 reads CASSPVTGTGANVLTF. The CDR3 DNA is TGTGCCAGCAGTCCGGTGACAGGGACTGGGGCCAACGTCCTGACTTTC.

Here the CDR3 reads CSASGGRTYYEQYF. CDR3 DNA sequence: TGCAGTGCTAGTGGCGGGAGGACATACTACGAGCAGTACTTC. The rearrangement links TRBV20-1 to TRBJ2-7; 8 bases map to TRBD2. With V trimmed by 3 bases and J by 3 bases, 7 bases remained unmatched. The CDR3 is 14 residues long. Germline V gene lookup returns CDR1 DFQATT and CDR2 SNEGSKA (reference sequence).

The chain couples TRBV9 to TRBJ2-7, with D perhaps matching TRBD2 (5 bases). The germline V and J ends were trimmed by 0 bases and 7 bases, with 17 bases remaining between them. Germline CDR1 reads SGDLS; CDR2 reads YYNGEE. This CDR3 has 15 amino acids. CDR3 nucleotide sequence: TGTGCCAGCAGCGTAGAAGGACTCCTCTCGGGAGAGCAGTACTTC. The encoded protein is CASSVEGLLSGEQYF.

The chain employs TRBV5-4 and TRBJ2-1; 10 bases line up with TRBD1. This CDR3 has 15 amino acids. The germline CDR1 and CDR2 sequences are SGHNT and YYREEE (reference sequence). Trimming removed 4 bases from V and 4 bases from J; junction bases left unmatched: 5. Written as DNA, the CDR3 is TGTGCCAGCAGCCCCCGACAGGGGGCGTACAATGAGCAGTTCTTC. Its protein product is CASSPRQGAYNEQFF.